The clone carrying this TCR beta chain occurred a few times. Its antigen is not known. The entry originates in a study of T cell responses to AZD1222 COVID-19 vaccine. Study-wide findings and caveats: Mapped onto spike, vaccine-associated CD4 TCRs spanned it and were dominant at 160-218 and 743-854. Epitopes outside B.1.351 and B.1.1.7 mutated regions reportedly drew nearly half of spike TCRs. The sample set comprised mostly white British donors with more females, and clonal diversity was possibly underestimated.

The CDR3 length is 15 residues. CDR1 and CDR2 (germline): MNHEY, SVGAGI. Trimming pared 0 bases from V and 0 bases from J, leaving 3 bases between. Clones were read by immunoSEQ multiplex PCR, and TCRdb kept only the in-frame ones, dropping some. The profile shows 120,000 or so clones, 92% of them singletons. The sample here was peripheral blood, taken on day 0 of AZD1222 vaccination. The rearrangement joins TRBV6-5 to TRBJ2-6; no firm D call. The receptor's source is an adult in good health. CDR3 nucleotides: TGTGCCAGCAGTTACTCCAGCTCTGGGGCCAACGTCCTGACTTTC. Protein product: CASSYSSSGANVLTF.